The 23 T cell receptor beta chains presented below share a single source sample, sequenced in a study of EBV T-cell therapy then PD-1 blockade in nasopharyngeal carcinoma. Which antigens these TCRs recognize remains unknown. The treatment denotes: AdE1-LMPpoly-expanded autologous EBV-specific T-cell therapy followed by anti-PD-1 nivolumab. The assay was immunoSEQ multiplex PCR, and TCRdb's table has in-frame clones only and misses some. The sample has more than 20,000 clones, 82% seen once. The sample was CD8+ T cells from blood, taken at day -245 from a patient whose treatment included autologous EBV-specific T cells and nivolumab. The source is a man aged 35-49 years with nasopharyngeal carcinoma.

This chain joins TRBV5-4 and TRBJ2-1; TRBD2 is a possible D gene (5 bases). Germline V gives CDR1 SGHNT, CDR2 YYREEE (reference sequence). V was clipped by 2 bases and J by 8 bases, with 11 bases between them. This CDR3 has 13 residues. The CDR3 sequence: CASSFSGGDEQFF. The CDR3 region has the DNA TGTGCCAGCAGCTTTTCCGGAGGAGATGAGCAGTTCTTC.

The V and J genes are TRBV19 and TRBJ1-1, with 7 bases that match TRBD1. V gave up 3 bases and J gave up 4 bases; unmatched junction bases: 8. CDR1 is LNHDA and CDR2 is SQIVND in the germline V gene (reference sequence). This CDR3 contains 15 residues. CDR3 in amino acids: CASSIVAGGSTEAFF. As DNA, the CDR3 is TGTGCCAGTAGTATCGTTGCAGGGGGGAGCACTGAAGCTTTCTTT.

The CDR3 spells CSASPWDSSTYEQYF. DNA of the CDR3: TGCAGTGCTAGTCCTTGGGACTCCTCCACCTACGAGCAGTACTTC. The J gene is TRBJ2-7, the V gene TRBV20-1; TRBD2 might be the D (6 bases). Germline loops: CDR1 DFQATT, CDR2 SNEGSKA (reference sequence). The CDR3 extends over 15 amino acids. Trimming took 3 bases from V and 2 from J, leaving 17 bases between them.

The chain uses TRBV19 and TRBJ1-5, with D maybe TRBD1 (5 bases). The CDR3 loop spans 14 amino acids. The germline gives CDR1 LNHDA, CDR2 SQIVND (reference sequence). Between the trimmed V and J ends, which lost 2 bases and 7 bases, there was a span of 12 bases. The CDR3 region is CASSISMGHQPQHF. CDR3 nucleotides: TGTGCCAGTAGTATATCTATGGGGCACCAGCCCCAGCATTTT. Drawing the rest from reference TRBV19 and TRBJ1-5, the complete variable domain is DGGITQSPKYLFRKEGQNVTLSCEQNLNHDAMYWYRQDPGQGLRLIYYSQIVNDFQKGDIAEGYSVSREKKESFPLTVTSAQKNPTAFYLCASSISMGHQPQHFGDGTRLSIL.

The chain couples TRBV4-2 to TRBJ2-2; 9 bases map to TRBD2. Germline CDR1 LGHNA, CDR2 YNFKEQ. This CDR3 contains 15 residues. The J segment lost 6 bases and the V segment lost 0 bases, leaving 2 bases of the junction unmatched. This CDR3 reads CASSQDAGGPGELFF. In DNA form, the CDR3 reads TGTGCCAGCAGCCAAGATGCGGGGGGGCCCGGGGAGCTGTTTTTT.

CDR3 region: CASSAGQGNTGELFF. The CDR3 region has the DNA TGTGCCAGCAGTGCCGGACAGGGAAACACCGGGGAGCTGTTTTTT. The chain carries TRBV6-4 and TRBJ2-2, with 8 nucleotides matching TRBD1. The V segment lost 4 bases and the J segment 2 bases; nucleotides outside the gene matches: 3. Per the germline V gene, CDR1 is MRHNA and CDR2 is SNTAGT. The CDR3 is 15 residues long.

DNA of the CDR3: TGTGCCAGCAGCCTACTCCGGGACAGCAATCAGCCCCAGCATTTT. Translated, it gives CASSLLRDSNQPQHF. This chain connects TRBV4-2 to TRBJ1-5, with a tentative D call TRBD1 (5 bases). V was cut by 4 bases and J by 1 base, with 11 bases left in between. CDR3 length: 15 residues. Germline values: CDR1 LGHNA, CDR2 YNFKEQ.

This clone was observed a few times. This sequence joins TRBV2 and TRBJ2-4, with 9 bases matching TRBD2. With V trimmed by 1 base and J by 8 bases, 6 bases remained unmatched. CDR3 length: 15 amino acids. Per the germline V gene, CDR1 is SNHLY and CDR2 is FYNNEI. The CDR3 protein is CASSEEETSGDIQYF. CDR3 nucleotides: TGTGCCAGCAGTGAAGAGGAGACTAGCGGTGACATTCAGTACTTC.

The chain combines TRBV6-6 with TRBJ1-6, with D uncertain. Germline-derived CDR1 and CDR2 are MNHNY and SVGAGI (reference sequence). The CDR3 spans 14 residues. V dropped 2 bases and J dropped 3 bases, with 5 bases sitting between them. The CDR3 DNA reads TGTGCCAGCAGTTACCAGGTCTATAATTCACCCCTCCACTTT. Its translation is CASSYQVYNSPLHF.

The rearrangement joins TRBV4-3 to TRBJ2-7; D ambiguous. Germline V CDR1 and CDR2: LGHNA, YSLEER. V lost 5 bases and J 7 bases, leaving 15 bases between the germline ends. The CDR3 extends over 13 amino acids. The CDR3 sequence is CASSFRLTWEQYF. The CDR3, as DNA: TGCGCCAGCAGCTTTCGACTGACATGGGAGCAGTACTTC.

The chain combines TRBV6-1 with TRBJ2-3, with TRBD1 as a possible D gene (6 bases). Germline values: CDR1 MNHNS, CDR2 SASEGT. The CDR3 consists of 16 residues. Deletions cut 0 bases from V and 4 bases from J, with 14 bases between. CDR3 nucleotides: TGTGCCAGCAGTGAAGCACCAGGCAGGGGACCAGATACGCAGTATTTT. This translates into CASSEAPGRGPDTQYF.

This chain uses TRBV6-2 or TRBV6-3 with TRBJ2-7, with D possibly being TRBD2 (5 bases). V was cut by 5 bases and J by 2 bases, with 10 bases left in between. The germline CDR1 and CDR2 sequences are MNHEY and SVGEGT. This CDR3 is 13 amino acids long. The CDR3, as DNA: TGTGCCAGCAGTGGGAGCTCTACCTACGAGCAGTACTTC. Translated, it gives CASSGSSTYEQYF.

A single count supports this clone. This chain uses TRBV27 with TRBJ1-5, with a weak D call TRBD1 (5 bases). V lost 4 bases, J lost 9 bases, and 19 bases lay in between. There are 15 residues in the CDR3. The germline gives CDR1 MNHEY, CDR2 SMNVEV (reference sequence). The CDR3 here is CASSYRFGTVRPQHF. The CDR3 DNA reads TGTGCCAGCAGTTACCGTTTCGGGACGGTACGGCCCCAGCATTTT.

The chain carries TRBV23-1 and TRBJ1-2, with D unresolved. TRBV23-1 is sorted into the ORF group, with uncertain function. This CDR3 is 14 amino acids long. V shed 3 bases and J shed 4 bases, with 12 bases lying between them. The CDR3 DNA follows: TGCGCCAGCAGTCACACCGACGGCCTCTATGGCTACACCTTC. Protein product: CASSHTDGLYGYTF.

V and J are TRBV10-3 and TRBJ2-7; D is possibly TRBD1 (6 bases). CDR3 length: 14 residues. Trimming cost V 2 bases and J 6 bases, with 14 bases left between them. Germline V gene data show CDR1 as ENHRY and CDR2 as SYGVKD. CDR3 coding DNA: TGTGCCATCAGTGAGAGTGGTCCAGGGGTCGAGCAGTACTTC. This gives the protein CAISESGPGVEQYF.

The chain carries TRBV5-1 and TRBJ1-5; a possible D gene is TRBD1 (6 bases). This CDR3 spans 14 amino acids. In germline, CDR1 is SGHRS, CDR2 YFSETQ. Trimming took 5 bases from V and 2 from J, leaving 11 bases between them. CDR3 in amino acids: CASSQGMGNQPQHF. The CDR3 coding sequence is TGCGCCAGCAGTCAGGGGATGGGCAATCAGCCCCAGCATTTT.

The chain carries TRBV6-5 and TRBJ2-3; D might be TRBD2 (6 bases). Germline V gene data show CDR1 as MNHEY and CDR2 as SVGAGI. The V end lost 7 bases, the J end lost 4 bases, and 18 bases lay between the germline ends. This CDR3 has 15 amino acids. CDR3 DNA sequence: TGTGCCAGCACTCGACTGACTAGGTTGGCAGATACGCAGTATTTT. Translation gives CASTRLTRLADTQYF.

V gene TRBV6-5 combines with J gene TRBJ1-3; D remains ambiguous. The germline V gene has CDR1 MNHEY and CDR2 SVGAGI. The V end was cut by 7 bases, the J end by 5 bases, with 6 bases between. The CDR3 runs 11 residues. CDR3 bases: TGTGCCAGCACCTGGCGAAACACCATATATTTT. As protein: CASTWRNTIYF.

The chain couples TRBV27 to TRBJ1-1, with D perhaps matching TRBD1 (5 bases). Germline CDR1 reads MNHEY; CDR2 reads SMNVEV (reference sequence). Trimming took 0 bases from V and 10 from J, leaving 12 bases between them. This CDR3 is 13 amino acids long. The CDR3 bases are TGTGCCAGCAGTTTATCGTTGGGGCAGGTAGCTTTCTTT. The encoded protein is CASSLSLGQVAFF.

The chain is built from TRBV27 and TRBJ1-2; 7 bases are a match to TRBD1. Germline V gives CDR1 MNHEY, CDR2 SMNVEV (reference sequence). The CDR3 length is 13 residues. The trim removed 2 bases at V and 9 bases at J, leaving 6 bases unmatched. Written as DNA, the CDR3 is TGTGCCAGCAGTTTAACGACAGGGTATAGCTACACCTTC. Residues: CASSLTTGYSYTF.

V is TRBV29-1 and J is TRBJ2-4; 7 bases map to TRBD1. This CDR3 has 14 amino acids. Germline V gives CDR1 SQVTM, CDR2 ANQGSEA. The V segment lost 1 base and the J segment 8 bases; nucleotides outside the gene matches: 8. CDR3 nucleotide sequence: TGCAGCGTTGAAGTAGACAGGGTGAGGGACATTCAGTACTTC. Encoded protein: CSVEVDRVRDIQYF.

This chain joins TRBV7-2 and TRBJ2-3; possible D gene TRBD1, 5 bases. CDR3 length equals 13 residues. CDR1 and CDR2 (germline): SGHTA, FQGNSA. The V and J ends lost 1 base and 6 bases respectively, with 8 bases between them. The CDR3 region has the DNA TGTGCCAGCAGCTTAGAATCAGGGGATACGCAGTATTTT. It is translated as CASSLESGDTQYF.

In this sample, this clone is medium-sized. The chain carries TRBV18 and TRBJ1-6, with TRBD1 matching over 7 bases. The trim removed 0 bases at V and 9 bases at J, leaving 5 bases unmatched. Per germline, CDR1 KGHSH and CDR2 LQKENI. This CDR3 has 15 amino acids. The CDR3 spells CASSPPEGAGSPLHF. CDR3 coding DNA: TGTGCCAGCTCACCACCCGAGGGGGCCGGTTCACCCCTCCACTTT. The entire variable domain, with the rest obtained from reference TRBV18 and TRBJ1-6, is as follows: NAGVMQNPRHLVRRRGQEARLRCSPMKGHSHVYWYRQLPEEGLKFMVYLQKENIIDESGMPKERFSAEFPKEGPSILRIQQVVRGDSAAYFCASSPPEGAGSPLHFGNGTRLTVT.